This TCR beta chain was sequenced for a study of molecular identifiers for immune sequencing clone quantification. The V end was cut by 4 bases, the J end by 1 base, with 7 bases between. The germline gives CDR1 SGHTA, CDR2 FQGTGA. CDR3 size: 14 residues. Each CDR3 protein is one row after TCRdb ran MiXCR on the PCR reads. The profile covers about half a million distinct CDR3 sequences, with around a fifth appearing a single time and roughly 0.81% taken by the ten largest. This clonotype was observed at least ten times. Sequenced material: naive CD8+ T cells from blood, with Jurkat cell RNA spiked in. Specified subset: FACS-sorted CD8+CD4-CCR7+CD45RA+ naive T cells. J is TRBJ2-2 and V is TRBV7-3; no firm D call. The TCR originated in a human donor in good health. Some libraries in this study had Jurkat cell RNA spiked in. CDR3 nucleotide sequence: TGTGCCAGCAGCTCCCGACAGAACACCGGGGAGCTGTTTTTT. Protein sequence: CASSSRQNTGELFF. Variable domain in full (rest from reference TRBV7-3 and TRBJ2-2): GAGVSQTPSNKVTEKGKYVELRCDPISGHTALYWYRQSLGQGPEFLIYFQGTGAADDSGLPNDRFFAVRPEGSVSTLKIQRTERGDSAVYLCASSSRQNTGELFFGEGSRLTVL.